This TCR beta chain appears in the sequencing data of a study of brain metastases from non-small cell lung cancer. Study-level points and caveats: Metastases had sparse T cells but largely shared repertoires with primaries. In 55% to 70% of brain metastases, T-cell clones were expanded compared with matched primary tumors. Brain metastases had lower T-cell infiltration than primary tumors.

The CDR3 consists of 17 residues. Losses at the gene ends were 7 bases for V and 7 bases for J; bases not matched to a gene: 14. Germline assignment: CDR1 LNHDA and CDR2 SQIVND (reference sequence). Generated by immunoSEQ multiplex PCR, the TCRdb table keeps only in-frame clones and is missing some. This sample has 950 to 1,500 clones; 85% occur once, and the top ten carry 11%. Notes on this clone: Its antigen is unknown.

The sample consisted of tissue from a brain metastasis. This TCR was recovered from a donor older than 35 with non-small cell lung cancer. The chain is built from TRBV19 and TRBJ2-2; 11 bases line up with TRBD2. This CDR3 reads CASTPGLADLPRGELFF. CDR3 bases: TGTGCCAGTACCCCGGGACTAGCGGATTTACCCCGCGGGGAGCTGTTTTTT.